The 32 T cell receptor beta chains below come from one sample, sequenced in a study of blood T cell repertoires in COVID-19. This table comes from immunoSEQ multiplex PCR, and its TCRdb copy is limited to in-frame clones, with some not included. The sample contains 250,000 to 300,000 clones, 81% of which appear only once. Source material: peripheral blood. The source is a woman aged 60 to 75 with active or convalescent COVID-19.

The chain uses TRBV6-8 and TRBJ1-1; tentative D call: TRBD1 (6 bases). CDR1 MNHGY and CDR2 SAAAGT come from the germline V gene. The CDR3 runs to 19 residues. Trimming took 0 bases from V and 11 from J, leaving 31 bases between them. CDR3 protein: CASSYSTVEGSRRGGNAFF. In DNA form, the CDR3 reads TGTGCCAGCAGTTACTCGACGGTGGAGGGTAGCCGCAGGGGAGGGAATGCTTTCTTT.

This clone appeared a single time. V usage is TRBV5-6 and J usage is TRBJ1-2, with a possible D match to TRBD1 (5 bases). The germline CDR1 and CDR2 sequences are SGHDT and YYEEEE. The CDR3 sequence is 14 residues long. The V end lost 2 bases, the J end lost 0 bases, and 8 bases lay between the germline ends. In DNA, the CDR3 is TGTGCCAGCAGCTTCACGGGGGCTAACTATGGCTACACCTTC. Its translation: CASSFTGANYGYTF.

The chain links TRBV19 to TRBJ1-5, with D unresolved. The CDR3 runs to 14 residues. The V and J ends lost 8 bases and 9 bases respectively, with 20 bases between them. Germline V gene data show CDR1 as LNHDA and CDR2 as SQIVND (reference sequence). This chain's CDR3 is CASQEHRGLLPQHF. The CDR3 DNA reads TGTGCCAGTCAAGAGCACCGGGGATTGCTGCCCCAGCATTTT.

The chain joins TRBV6-5 to TRBJ2-1, with TRBD2 matching 8 bases. Germline V gene sequence: CDR1 MNHEY, CDR2 SVGAGI. The J segment lost 3 bases and the V segment lost 6 bases, leaving 7 bases of the junction unmatched. The CDR3 consists of 15 residues. The CDR3 reads CASRHSGGLYNEQFF. DNA for the CDR3: TGTGCCAGCAGGCACAGCGGGGGCCTCTACAATGAGCAGTTCTTC.

The rearrangement uses TRBV19 and TRBJ2-4; D might be TRBD1 (7 bases). This CDR3 comprises 12 residues. Germline CDR1 and CDR2: LNHDA and SQIVND (reference sequence). Trimming removed 6 bases from V and 7 bases from J, with 10 bases in between. The DNA for the CDR3 is TGTGCCAGTAGCAGGGGGGCGAACATTCAGTACTTC. Translating it yields CASSRGANIQYF.

In its sample, this clone was seen once. CDR3 in amino acids: CASSLHRQGIGASYEQYF. In DNA form, the CDR3 reads TGTGCCAGCAGCTTACACCGGCAGGGTATAGGGGCCTCCTACGAGCAGTACTTC. The chain recombines TRBV7-6 with TRBJ2-7; possibly TRBD1 for D (5 bases). The CDR3 covers 18 residues. V lost 2 bases and J lost 0, with 20 bases in between. Per the germline V gene, CDR1 is SGHVS and CDR2 is FNYEAQ.

V and J are TRBV29-1 and TRBJ2-3; the D gene is possibly TRBD1 (5 bases). Trimming took off 7 bases at V and 2 bases at J, with 16 bases between the two ends. The CDR3 is made up of 14 amino acids. Germline-derived CDR1 and CDR2 are SQVTM and ANQGSEA. CDR3 sequence (DNA): TGCAGCGCCAAGGACACGCCACCCACAGATACGCAGTATTTT. Encoded protein: CSAKDTPPTDTQYF.

The chain carries TRBV4-2 and TRBJ2-5; 7 bases line up with TRBD2. Germline lookup yields CDR1 LGHNA and CDR2 YNFKEQ. The CDR3 runs 14 residues. Losses at the gene ends were 2 bases for V and 1 base for J; bases not matched to a gene: 1. The CDR3 DNA reads TGTGCCAGCAGCCAACCGGGGGGCCAAGAGACCCAGTACTTC. Translated: CASSQPGGQETQYF.

The chain links TRBV2 to TRBJ2-3; 7 bases match TRBD1. Germline values: CDR1 SNHLY, CDR2 FYNNEI. V gave up 7 bases and J gave up 0 bases; unmatched junction bases: 10. The CDR3 is 16 residues long. For the CDR3, the DNA is TGTGCCAGCACCATGGACAGGCTCCCTAGCACAGATACGCAGTATTTT. It translates to CASTMDRLPSTDTQYF.

V is TRBV12-3 or TRBV12-4 and J is TRBJ1-1; TRBD1 matches 8 bases. The CDR3 totals 13 residues. V was clipped by 3 bases and J by 6 bases; unmatched bases: 3. The CDR3 sequence is CASSFRGQAEAFF. CDR3 nucleotides: TGTGCCAGCAGTTTTAGGGGACAGGCTGAAGCTTTCTTT.

V and J are TRBV10-3 and TRBJ1-2, with D possibly being TRBD1 (6 bases). Per the germline V gene, CDR1 is ENHRY and CDR2 is SYGVKD. The CDR3 sequence is 14 residues long. Trimming cost V 3 bases and J 10 bases, with 18 bases left between them. The CDR3 region is CAISDPLNRADYTF. Here the CDR3 DNA reads TGTGCCATCAGTGACCCTCTGAACAGGGCTGACTACACCTTC.

The chain combines TRBV27 with TRBJ2-7, with a tentative D call TRBD1 (6 bases). Germline V gene sequence: CDR1 MNHEY, CDR2 SMNVEV (reference sequence). The CDR3 has 14 residues. V lost 2 bases, J lost 2 bases, and 10 bases lay in between. The CDR3 bases are TGTGCCAGCAGTTTACAGGACAGCACCTACGAGCAGTACTTC. Its protein product is CASSLQDSTYEQYF.

This chain joins TRBV6-2 or TRBV6-3 and TRBJ2-7; 8 bases align to TRBD2. The CDR3 is 17 residues long. Germline CDR1 MNHEY, CDR2 SVGEGT. The trim removed 2 bases at V and 9 bases at J, leaving 18 bases unmatched. The CDR3 region has the DNA TGTGCCAGCAGTTACGGGGGTATAGCGGGGCCGCCTGTCGGGCAGTACTTC. It codes for CASSYGGIAGPPVGQYF.

The V gene is TRBV6-5, the J gene TRBJ2-7, with TRBD1 as a possible D gene (6 bases). This CDR3 has 14 amino acids. V was shortened by 5 bases and J by 2 bases, with 13 bases between the two germline ends. Germline assignment: CDR1 MNHEY and CDR2 SVGAGI. The CDR3 protein is CASSTETGTYEQYF. The CDR3 nucleotides read TGTGCCAGCAGTACCGAGACAGGAACCTACGAGCAGTACTTC.

V and J are TRBV7-2 and TRBJ1-2, with a tentative D call TRBD1 (5 bases). The CDR3 sequence is 14 residues long. Trimming removed 4 bases from V and 7 bases from J, with 16 bases in between. Germline V CDR1 and CDR2: SGHTA, FQGNSA. Written as DNA, the CDR3 is TGTGCCAGCAGCTCTCGGGGGGGGTATAGTGGCTACACCTTC. Translated: CASSSRGGYSGYTF.

The V call is TRBV5-4, the J call TRBJ2-5; D may be TRBD2 (7 bases). Germline lookup yields CDR1 SGHNT and CDR2 YYREEE (reference sequence). The CDR3 runs to 14 residues. V lost 4 bases, J lost 1 base, and 11 bases lay in between. CDR3 nucleotide sequence: TGTGCCAGCAGCGGAGGGGGGGCCCAAGAGACCCAGTACTTC. It is translated as CASSGGGAQETQYF.

The chain combines TRBV4-1 with TRBJ2-5; 8 bases agree with TRBD2. This CDR3 has 19 amino acids. V lost 4 bases and J lost 5; bases outside the gene matches: 21. Germline values: CDR1 MGHRA, CDR2 YSYEKL. The CDR3 nucleotides read TGCGCCAGCAGCCCGTTTGGCCCCCCTTTTCCCCGGGGGGGGGAGACCCAGTACTTC. This gives the protein CASSPFGPPFPRGGETQYF.

This clone was seen once. The chain combines TRBV3-1 (or the pseudogene TRBV3-2) with TRBJ2-7, with 10 bases fitting TRBD1. Germline CDR1 reads LGHDT; CDR2 reads YNNKEL (reference sequence). CDR3 length: 15 amino acids. Trimming cost V 4 bases and J 7 bases; bases outside gene matches: 10. CDR3 coding DNA: TGTGCCAGCAGCCGGAGCGGGACAGGGGAGAGGGAGCAGTACTTC. This codes for CASSRSGTGEREQYF.

J is TRBJ2-7 and V is TRBV19; 10 bases align to TRBD1. Germline V lookup: CDR1 LNHDA, CDR2 SQIVND (reference sequence). The length of the CDR3 is 18 residues. After removal of 8 bases from V and 2 bases from J, the junction contained 18 bases not matched to a gene. The CDR3 sequence is CASQPRRTGGVSTYEQYF. In DNA form, the CDR3 reads TGTGCCAGTCAACCCCGCCGGACAGGGGGTGTTTCGACCTACGAGCAGTACTTC. The full variable domain, with the rest looked up from reference TRBV19 and TRBJ2-7, is DGGITQSPKYLFRKEGQNVTLSCEQNLNHDAMYWYRQDPGQGLRLIYYSQIVNDFQKGDIAEGYSVSREKKESFPLTVTSAQKNPTAFYLCASQPRRTGGVSTYEQYFGPGTRLTVT.

This clone appeared once. The chain employs TRBV7-2 and TRBJ2-7, with D possibly matching TRBD2 (6 bases). Deletions cut 1 base from V and 3 bases from J, with 16 bases between. This CDR3 is 16 amino acids long. Germline lookup yields CDR1 SGHTA and CDR2 FQGNSA. CDR3 bases: TGTGCCAGCAGCTTAGGGTCGGCTGGGGAGGTCTACGAGCAGTACTTC. The encoded protein is CASSLGSAGEVYEQYF.

The chain links TRBV6-2 or TRBV6-3 to TRBJ2-3; a weak D match, TRBD2 (5 bases). The CDR3 has 18 residues. Germline lookup yields CDR1 MNHEY and CDR2 SVGEGT. V lost 0 bases to trimming and J lost 3 bases, with 19 bases between them. The CDR3: CASSYSKLRVVATDTQYF. As DNA, the CDR3 is TGTGCCAGCAGTTACTCGAAACTTCGGGTAGTAGCGACAGATACGCAGTATTTT.

The chain couples TRBV25-1 to TRBJ1-2, with 12 nucleotides matching TRBD1. The CDR3 extends over 17 amino acids. V was pared by 4 bases and J by 0 bases, with 6 bases of the junction left unmatched. The germline gives CDR1 MGHDK, CDR2 SYGVNS. CDR3 coding DNA: TGTGCCAGCAGTGGGAAGGGACAGGGGGCAACTAACTATGGCTACACCTTC. Protein sequence: CASSGKGQGATNYGYTF.

This clone was recorded a few times. The chain links TRBV6-1 to TRBJ1-5; TRBD1 is a possible D gene (5 bases). Germline V lookup: CDR1 MNHNS, CDR2 SASEGT. This CDR3 is 18 amino acids long. V lost 2 bases, J lost 0 bases, and 17 bases lay in between. As DNA, the CDR3 is TGTGCCAGCAGTGAATTTACCCCACTGGGGCTTAGCAATCAGCCCCAGCATTTT. It yields the protein CASSEFTPLGLSNQPQHF.

This clone occurred a few times. The V gene is TRBV9, the J gene TRBJ2-5; 7 nucleotides align to TRBD1. CDR3 size: 14 residues. V shed 0 bases, J shed 4 bases, and the junction held 3 bases outside the gene matches. Germline V gives CDR1 SGDLS, CDR2 YYNGEE. CDR3 loop: CASSVGTGRETQYF. Written as DNA, the CDR3 is TGTGCCAGCAGCGTAGGGACAGGAAGAGAGACCCAGTACTTC.

This chain connects TRBV2 to TRBJ1-6, with 12 bases fitting TRBD1. From germline, CDR1 is SNHLY and CDR2 FYNNEI. The junction had 2 bases not matched to a gene; V was cut back by 6 bases and J by 8 bases. The CDR3 contains 14 residues. The CDR3: CASRGTGGHSPLHF. CDR3 bases: TGTGCCAGCAGAGGGACAGGGGGCCATTCACCCCTCCACTTT.

J is TRBJ2-1 and V is TRBV30; 9 nucleotides match TRBD2. Per germline, CDR1 GTSNPN and CDR2 SVGIG (reference sequence). V was pared by 0 bases and J by 7 bases, with 7 bases of the junction left unmatched. CDR3 size: 15 residues. The CDR3 sequence: CAWSVTGLAYNEQFF. In nucleotides, the CDR3 is TGTGCCTGGAGTGTAACGGGACTAGCTTATAATGAGCAGTTCTTC. Combining the CDR3 with reference TRBV30 and TRBJ2-1 gives the whole variable domain SQTIHQWPATLVQPVGSPLSLECTVEGTSNPNLYWYRQAAGRGLQLLFYSVGIGQISSEVPQNLSASRPQDRQFILSSKKLLLSDSGFYLCAWSVTGLAYNEQFFGPGTRLTVL.

CDR3 bases: TGCAGCGTGCCGGGGACAGTCAATGAAAAACTGTTTTTT. Its protein is CSVPGTVNEKLFF. This chain connects TRBV29-1 to TRBJ1-4, with 7 bases fitting TRBD1. Germline assignment: CDR1 SQVTM and CDR2 ANQGSEA. With V trimmed by 6 bases and J by 5 bases, 6 bases remained unmatched. The CDR3 consists of 13 residues.

Regarding this clone: The same CDR3 arises from other DNA sequences in this sample as well. The chain recombines TRBV3-1 (or the pseudogene TRBV3-2) with TRBJ2-3; 11 bases map to TRBD2. This CDR3 contains 16 residues. Germline values: CDR1 LGHDT, CDR2 YNNKEL (reference sequence). Germline trimming cut 2 bases from V and 1 base from J; bases unmatched to any gene: 2. The CDR3 DNA reads TGTGCCAGCAGCCAACTACTAGCGGGGGGCACAGATACGCAGTATTTT. It is translated as CASSQLLAGGTDTQYF.

Points on this clone: Other DNA sequences of this sample code for an identical CDR3. The J gene is TRBJ1-2, the V gene TRBV5-1; possibly TRBD1 for D (5 bases). V was cut by 5 bases and J by 5 bases, with 13 bases left in between. This CDR3 comprises 13 residues. Germline V gene data show CDR1 as SGHRS and CDR2 as YFSETQ. The CDR3 DNA sequence: TGCGCCAGCAGTCCCGACAGAGATTATGGCTACACCTTC. This codes for CASSPDRDYGYTF.

V and J are TRBV6-2 or TRBV6-3 and TRBJ2-7; D possibly corresponds to TRBD1 (6 bases). CDR3 length equals 15 residues. V shed 4 bases and J shed 4 bases, with 17 bases lying between them. Germline V gene data show CDR1 as MNHEY and CDR2 as SVGEGT. The CDR3 region is CASSSSYRVQYEQYF. DNA for the CDR3: TGTGCCAGCAGTTCCTCTTACAGGGTCCAATACGAGCAGTACTTC.

The chain couples TRBV4-3 to TRBJ2-3, with D possibly TRBD1 on 6 matching bases. The CDR3 sequence is 13 residues long. Germline CDR1 is LGHNA and CDR2 is YSLEER. Trimming took 1 base from V and 9 from J, leaving 11 bases between them. CDR3 protein: CASSQGPRGTQYF. The CDR3 bases are TGCGCCAGCAGCCAAGGACCCAGGGGCACGCAGTATTTT.

This sequence joins TRBV4-1 and TRBJ2-7; a weak D match, TRBD1 (5 bases). The CDR3 extends over 20 amino acids. Germline V gene data show CDR1 as MGHRA and CDR2 as YSYEKL. V shed 4 bases and J shed 6 bases, with 34 bases lying between them. This CDR3 reads CASSRDWGYFQIQNSPEQYF. The CDR3 DNA reads as TGCGCCAGCAGCCGCGACTGGGGCTATTTCCAGATTCAGAATTCCCCCGAGCAGTACTTC.